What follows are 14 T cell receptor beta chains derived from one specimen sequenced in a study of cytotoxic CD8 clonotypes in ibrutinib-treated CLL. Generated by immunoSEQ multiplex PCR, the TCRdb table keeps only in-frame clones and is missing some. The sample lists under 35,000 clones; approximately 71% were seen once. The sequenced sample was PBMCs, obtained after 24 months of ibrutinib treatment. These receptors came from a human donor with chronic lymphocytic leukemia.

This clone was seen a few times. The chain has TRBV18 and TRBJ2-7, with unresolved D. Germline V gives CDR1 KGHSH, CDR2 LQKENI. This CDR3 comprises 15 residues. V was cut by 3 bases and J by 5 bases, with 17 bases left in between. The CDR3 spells CASSPARHRMHEQYF. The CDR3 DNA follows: TGTGCCAGCTCACCGGCTAGGCACCGGATGCACGAGCAGTACTTC.

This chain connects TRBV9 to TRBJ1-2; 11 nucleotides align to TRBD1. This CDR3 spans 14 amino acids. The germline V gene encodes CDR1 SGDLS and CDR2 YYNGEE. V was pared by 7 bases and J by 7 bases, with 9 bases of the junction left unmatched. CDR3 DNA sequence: TGTGCCAGCGGATCGGACAGGGGGCTAGGTGGCTACACCTTC. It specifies CASGSDRGLGGYTF.

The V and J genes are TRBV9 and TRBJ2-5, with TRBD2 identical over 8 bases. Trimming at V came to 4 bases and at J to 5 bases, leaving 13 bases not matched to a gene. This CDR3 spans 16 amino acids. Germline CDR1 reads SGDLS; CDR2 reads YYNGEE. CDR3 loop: CASSPNPPGGLETQYF. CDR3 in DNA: TGTGCCAGCAGCCCCAACCCGCCGGGGGGGCTGGAGACCCAGTACTTC.

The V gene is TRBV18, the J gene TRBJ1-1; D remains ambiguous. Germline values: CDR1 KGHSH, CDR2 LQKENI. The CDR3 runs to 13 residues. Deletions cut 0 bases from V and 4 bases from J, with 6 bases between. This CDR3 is CASSPPGSTEAFF. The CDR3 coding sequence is TGTGCCAGCTCACCACCAGGGAGCACTGAAGCTTTCTTT.

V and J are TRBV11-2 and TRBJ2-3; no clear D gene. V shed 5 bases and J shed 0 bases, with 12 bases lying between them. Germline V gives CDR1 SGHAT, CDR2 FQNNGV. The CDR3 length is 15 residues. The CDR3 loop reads CASSIADFSTDTQYF. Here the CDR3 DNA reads TGTGCCAGCAGCATCGCAGACTTTAGCACAGATACGCAGTATTTT.

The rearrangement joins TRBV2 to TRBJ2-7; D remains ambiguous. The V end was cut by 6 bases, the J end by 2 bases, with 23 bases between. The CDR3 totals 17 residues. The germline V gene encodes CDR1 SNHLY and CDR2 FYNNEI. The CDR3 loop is CASSDERAFGRPYEQYF. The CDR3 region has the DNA TGTGCCAGCAGCGACGAACGGGCCTTCGGCAGGCCCTACGAGCAGTACTTC.

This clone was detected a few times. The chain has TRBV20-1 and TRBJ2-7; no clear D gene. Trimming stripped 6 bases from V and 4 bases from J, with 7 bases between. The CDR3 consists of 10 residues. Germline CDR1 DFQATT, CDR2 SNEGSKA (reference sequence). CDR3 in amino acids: CSAQRYEQYF. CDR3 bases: TGCAGTGCCCAGAGGTACGAGCAGTACTTC.

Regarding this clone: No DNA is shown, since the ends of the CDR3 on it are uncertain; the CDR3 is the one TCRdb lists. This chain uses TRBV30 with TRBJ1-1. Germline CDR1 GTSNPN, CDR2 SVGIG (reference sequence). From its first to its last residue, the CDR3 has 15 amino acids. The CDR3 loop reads CAWRGFGAGDTEAFF.

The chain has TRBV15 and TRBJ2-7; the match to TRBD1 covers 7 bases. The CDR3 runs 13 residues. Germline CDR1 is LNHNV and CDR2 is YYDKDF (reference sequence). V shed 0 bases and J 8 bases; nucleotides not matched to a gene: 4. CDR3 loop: CATSRDQQGQQYF. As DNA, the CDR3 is TGTGCCACCAGCAGAGATCAACAGGGGCAGCAGTACTTC.

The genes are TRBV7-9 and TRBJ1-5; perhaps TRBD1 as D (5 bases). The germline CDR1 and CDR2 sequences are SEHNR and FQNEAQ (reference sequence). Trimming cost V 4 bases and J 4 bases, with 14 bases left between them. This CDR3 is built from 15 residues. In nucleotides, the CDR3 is TGTGCCAGCAGCTCCCCAGTGGGGACTAATCAGCCCCAGCATTTT. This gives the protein CASSSPVGTNQPQHF. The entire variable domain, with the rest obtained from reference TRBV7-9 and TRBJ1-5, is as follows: DTGVSQNPRHKITKRGQNVTFRCDPISEHNRLYWYRQTLGQGPEFLTYFQNEAQLEKSRLLSDRFSAERPKGSFSTLEIQRTEQGDSAMYLCASSSPVGTNQPQHFGDGTRLSIL.

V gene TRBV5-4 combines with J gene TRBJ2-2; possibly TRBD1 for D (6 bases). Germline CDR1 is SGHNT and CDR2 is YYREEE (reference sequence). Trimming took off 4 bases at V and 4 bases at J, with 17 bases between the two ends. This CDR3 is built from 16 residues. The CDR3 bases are TGTGCCAGCAGCAACAACCGTCAGGGGTCCACCGGGGAGCTGTTTTTT. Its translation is CASSNNRQGSTGELFF.

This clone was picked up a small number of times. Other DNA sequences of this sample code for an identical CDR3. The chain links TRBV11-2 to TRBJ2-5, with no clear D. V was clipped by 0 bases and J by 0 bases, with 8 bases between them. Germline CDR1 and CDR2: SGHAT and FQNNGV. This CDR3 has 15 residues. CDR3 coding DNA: TGTGCCAGCAGCTTAGATGGCGGATACCAAGAGACCCAGTACTTC. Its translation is CASSLDGGYQETQYF.

CDR3 in amino acids: CASSLYLPDRDSQPQHF. The DNA for the CDR3 is TGTGCCAGCAGCTTGTACCTGCCGGACAGGGATAGTCAGCCCCAGCATTTT. The chain employs TRBV5-6 and TRBJ1-5, with 8 bases lining up with TRBD1. Germline V gene data show CDR1 as SGHDT and CDR2 as YYEEEE. Germline trimming cut 1 base from V and 6 bases from J; bases unmatched to any gene: 12. This CDR3 has 17 amino acids.

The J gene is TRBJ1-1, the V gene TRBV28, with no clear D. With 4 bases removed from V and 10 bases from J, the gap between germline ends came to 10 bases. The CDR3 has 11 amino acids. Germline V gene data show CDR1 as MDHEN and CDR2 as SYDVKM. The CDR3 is CASSSEWGAFF. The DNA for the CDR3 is TGTGCCAGCAGTTCTGAGTGGGGAGCTTTCTTT.